Listed below are T cell receptor beta chains from one sample, sequenced in a study of T cells in localized non-small cell lung cancer. Profiled with immunoSEQ multiplex PCR; TCRdb holds only in-frame clones, not every one. This repertoire shows tens of thousands of clones, around 90% found once; its top ten account for approximately 2%. The material sequenced was peripheral blood, taken before any cancer treatment. The receptors originated from a woman aged 35 to 75 with stage I lung adenocarcinoma. Both conserved end residues are part of each CDR3. The D gene is left open where the match is weak. Clone size is given for some rows only: seen once, a few or many times, or a class if the clone is expanded.

- | TRBV28 | - | CASSPWEGLGGTEAFF
- | TRBV5-4 | - | CASSSMDTASTEAFF
- | TRBV5-1 | - | CASSLRVSNTEAFF
- | TRBV11-2 | TRBD2 | CASSLAGGVTSRETQYF
- | TRBV15 | - | CATSRDHITGELFF
- | TRBV29-1 | TRBD1 | CSAQGQGYEHYF
- | TRBV19 | - | CASSSTANYGYTF
once | TRBV11-3 | - | CASSLGQSTDTQYF
- | TRBV30 | TRBD1 | CAWSVGGQGSYEQYF
- | TRBV6-1 | - | CATRTALNEKLFF
- | TRBV9 | - | CASSVEGEGIDTQYF
- | TRBV6-6 | - | CASSYSGRDTEAFF
- | TRBV5-8 | TRBD1 | CASSFVRDSHSTLNSPLHF
- | TRBV7-8 | - | CASSRGRFDEQYF
- | TRBV5-1 | - | CASYSGVGTEAFF
- | TRBV19 | - | CASSRRLTFPDTQYF
- | TRBV19 | TRBD1 | CASSIQGEETQYF
- | TRBV18 | TRBD1 | CASSSTYDRVTGELFF
once | TRBV5-5 | - | CASSLVPDLNTEAFF
- | TRBV29-1 | - | CSVLDSARNTIYF
- | TRBV11-3 | TRBD2 | CASSLGLAGQETQYF
- | TRBV7-2 | - | CASSSSRGYTF
- | TRBV19 | TRBD1 | CASSPDRENTEAFF
few | TRBV6-4 | TRBD2 | CASSSGTHDTDTQYF
once | TRBV7-2 | - | CASSLALNQPQHF
- | TRBV7-9 | - | CASSLGQDEQYF
- | TRBV28 | TRBD1 | CASSRRQGAHQPQHF
- | TRBV7-9 | TRBD1 | CASSLGQGNDGYTF
- | TRBV7-9 | - | CASSQVGAFGEQYF
once | TRBV4-3 | TRBD2 | CASSQGGTSGYEQYF
- | TRBV6-5 | - | CASSYSIGGETQYF
- | TRBV6-6 | TRBD1 | CASSYAGQGTGYTF
- | TRBV7-3 | TRBD2 | CASSIGLANTGELFF
- | TRBV10-2 | - | CASSDNVGRTQYF
- | TRBV18 | TRBD1 | CASSPSGQGATEAFF
few | TRBV6-5 | TRBD2 | CASSLGGLASEQFF
- | TRBV4-1 | TRBD2 | CASEGNSGRAIVDTQYF
- | TRBV28 | TRBD1 | CASSWGQGIGSNQPQHF
few | TRBV7-9 | TRBD1 | CASSFTGTEPGYTF
- | TRBV7-2 | - | CASSLRRGTSTIYF
- | TRBV7-2 | - | CASSESTGSWEELFF
- | TRBV5-1 | TRBD1 | CASTSGNSGQATEKLFF
few | TRBV19 | - | CASSIESGNYGYTF
- | TRBV4-3 | - | CASSQDFPGPGSDTQYF
- | TRBV5-1 | TRBD2 | CASSGGLAEHNEQFF
- | TRBV7-2 | - | CASSLWAGVNQPQHF
- | TRBV5-1 | - | CASSEGSSGNTIYF
- | TRBV28 | - | CASSGRTVPGELFF
few | TRBV7-8 | - | CASSSLEGYGYTF
medium-sized | TRBV29-1 | - | CSVIGGATEAFF
- | TRBV7-3 | - | CASSPQGYSYEQYF
few | TRBV11-2 | - | CASSLVENQPQHF